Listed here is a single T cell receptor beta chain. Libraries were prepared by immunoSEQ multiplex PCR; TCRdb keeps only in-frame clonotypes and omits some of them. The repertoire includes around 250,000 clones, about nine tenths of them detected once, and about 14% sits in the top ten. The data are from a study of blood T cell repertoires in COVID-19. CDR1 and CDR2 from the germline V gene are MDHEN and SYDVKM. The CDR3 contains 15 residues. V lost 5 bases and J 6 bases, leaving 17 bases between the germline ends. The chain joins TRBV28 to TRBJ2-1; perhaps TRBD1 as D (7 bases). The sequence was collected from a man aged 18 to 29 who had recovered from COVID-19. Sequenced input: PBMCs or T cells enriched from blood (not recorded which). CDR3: CASSIAGGMRNEQFF. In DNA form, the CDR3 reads TGTGCCAGCAGTATTGCAGGGGGGATGCGCAATGAGCAGTTCTTC.